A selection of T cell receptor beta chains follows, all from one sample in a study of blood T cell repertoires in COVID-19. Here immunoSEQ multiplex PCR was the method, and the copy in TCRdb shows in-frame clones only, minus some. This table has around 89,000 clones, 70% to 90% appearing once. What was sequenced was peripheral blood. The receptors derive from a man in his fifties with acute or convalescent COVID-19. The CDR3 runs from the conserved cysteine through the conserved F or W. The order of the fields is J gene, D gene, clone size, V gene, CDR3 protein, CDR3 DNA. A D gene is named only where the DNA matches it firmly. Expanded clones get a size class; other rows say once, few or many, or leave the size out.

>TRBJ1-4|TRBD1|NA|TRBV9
CASSATGSNEKLFF
TGTGCCAGCAGCGCGACAGGGTCTAATGAAAAACTGTTTTTT
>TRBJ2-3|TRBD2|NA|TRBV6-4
CASSDSGGGTDTQYF
TGTGCCAGCAGTGACTCCGGGGGGGGCACAGATACGCAGTATTTT
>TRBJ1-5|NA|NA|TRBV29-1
CSVGGLATDQPQHF
TGCAGCGTCGGGGGGCTGGCCACGGATCAGCCCCAGCATTTT
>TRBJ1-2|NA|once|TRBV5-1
CASSLDKGRHGYTF
TGCGCCAGCAGCTTGGATAAGGGGCGACACGGCTACACCTTC
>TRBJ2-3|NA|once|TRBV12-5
CASGLFGLGTDTQYF
TGTGCTAGTGGTTTGTTTGGGCTCGGCACAGATACGCAGTATTTT
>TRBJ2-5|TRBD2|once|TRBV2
CASSQLGGETQYF
TGTGCCAGCAGCCAGTTGGGGGGGGAGACCCAGTACTTC
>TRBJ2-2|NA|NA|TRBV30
CAWSAQNTGELFF
TGTGCCTGGAGTGCCCAAAACACCGGGGAGCTGTTTTTT
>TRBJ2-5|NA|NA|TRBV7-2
CASSRRSSSYQETQYF
TGTGCCAGCAGCCGGCGCTCTAGCTCGTACCAAGAGACCCAGTACTTC
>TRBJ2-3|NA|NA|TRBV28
CAYGDDSTDTQYF
TGTGCTTACGGGGATGATAGCACAGATACGCAGTATTTT
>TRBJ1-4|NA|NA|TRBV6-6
CASSYRQGNEKLFF
TGTGCCAGCAGTTACCGCCAGGGGAATGAAAAACTGTTTTTT
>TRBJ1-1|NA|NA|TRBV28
CASIPTGLNTEAFF
TGTGCCAGCATACCGACAGGCTTGAACACTGAAGCTTTCTTT
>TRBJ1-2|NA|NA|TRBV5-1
CASSLAGGGFYGYTF
TGCGCCAGCAGCTTGGCGGGTGGAGGGTTCTATGGCTACACCTTC
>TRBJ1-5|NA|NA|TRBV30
CAWTLEEGLNQPQHF
TGTGCCTGGACTCTTGAGGAGGGTCTGAATCAGCCCCAGCATTTT
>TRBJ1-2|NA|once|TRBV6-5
CASRWTGSYGYTF
TGTGCCAGCAGATGGACGGGATCCTATGGCTACACCTTC
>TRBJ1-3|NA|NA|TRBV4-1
CASSPPGGIAGNTIYF
TGCGCCAGCAGCCCACCCGGGGGGATAGCCGGAAACACCATATATTTT
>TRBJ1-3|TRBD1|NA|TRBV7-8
CASSQQGWGNTIYF
TGTGCCAGCAGCCAACAGGGGTGGGGAAACACCATATATTTT
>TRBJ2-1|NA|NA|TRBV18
CASSALLPPRGDEQFF
TGTGCCAGCTCTGCCCTTTTACCTCCAAGGGGCGATGAGCAGTTCTTC
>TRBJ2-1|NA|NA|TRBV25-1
CASYGPVGGAFDEQFF
TGTGCCAGCTACGGCCCTGTCGGAGGGGCCTTTGATGAGCAGTTCTTC
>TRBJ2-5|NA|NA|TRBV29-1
CSATTTAGETQYF
TGCAGCGCCACTACCACTGCCGGGGAGACCCAGTACTTC
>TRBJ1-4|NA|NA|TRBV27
CASSQAQGGSWEKLFF
TGTGCCAGCAGCCAAGCACAGGGTGGGAGTTGGGAAAAACTGTTTTTT
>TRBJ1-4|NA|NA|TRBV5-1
CASQTGTNEKLFF
TGCGCCAGCCAAACAGGGACTAATGAAAAACTGTTTTTT
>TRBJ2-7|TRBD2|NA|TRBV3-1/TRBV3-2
CASSPLAGGTYEQYF
TGTGCCAGCAGCCCGCTAGCGGGGGGGACCTACGAGCAGTACTTC
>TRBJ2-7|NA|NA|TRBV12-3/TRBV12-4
CASSEAGYEQYF
TGTGCCAGCAGTGAGGCTGGGTACGAGCAGTACTTC
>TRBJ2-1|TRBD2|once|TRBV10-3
CASSGGVSGEQFF
TGTGCCAGTAGCGGGGGAGTAAGCGGTGAGCAGTTCTTC
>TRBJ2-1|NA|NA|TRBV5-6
CASSLVDLIINEQFF
TGTGCCAGCAGCTTGGTAGATCTGATCATCAATGAGCAGTTCTTC
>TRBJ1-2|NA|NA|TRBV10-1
CASSELRERTGYTF
TGCGCCAGCAGTGAGTTGAGGGAACGTACTGGCTACACCTTC
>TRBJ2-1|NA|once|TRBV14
CASSGLSYNEQFF
TGTGCCAGCTCCGGACTCTCCTACAATGAGCAGTTCTTC
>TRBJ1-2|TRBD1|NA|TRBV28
CASTSTGTGSNYGYTF
TGTGCCAGCACCAGTACCGGGACAGGGAGTAACTATGGCTACACCTTC
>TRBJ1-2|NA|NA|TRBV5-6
CASSYAGSKGYGYTF
TGTGCCAGCAGCTACGCAGGGTCCAAAGGGTATGGCTACACCTTC
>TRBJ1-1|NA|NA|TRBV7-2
CASSLATAGLAEAFF
TGTGCCAGCAGCTTAGCGACGGCAGGGTTGGCTGAAGCTTTCTTT
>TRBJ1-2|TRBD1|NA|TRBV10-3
CAISDSGQGIDGYTF
TGTGCCATCAGTGATTCTGGACAGGGGATCGATGGCTACACCTTC
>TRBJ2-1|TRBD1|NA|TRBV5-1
CASSVTGQEQFF
TGCGCCAGCAGCGTGACAGGGCAAGAGCAGTTCTTC
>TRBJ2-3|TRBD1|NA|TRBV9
CASSVEDRVWADTQYF
TGTGCCAGCAGCGTAGAGGACAGGGTTTGGGCAGATACGCAGTATTTT
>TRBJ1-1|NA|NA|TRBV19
CASINSRNTEAFF
TGTGCCAGTATTAACTCGAGGAACACTGAAGCTTTCTTT
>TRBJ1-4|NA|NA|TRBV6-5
CASSSRRTNEKLFF
TGTGCCAGCAGCTCCAGGAGGACTAATGAAAAACTGTTTTTT
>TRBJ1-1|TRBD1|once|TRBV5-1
CASSLSGTGGAEAFF
TGCGCCAGCAGCTTGTCAGGGACAGGGGGTGCTGAAGCTTTCTTT
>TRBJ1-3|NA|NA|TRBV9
CASSAVASSGNTIYF
TGTGCCAGCAGCGCAGTGGCTAGCTCTGGAAACACCATATATTTT
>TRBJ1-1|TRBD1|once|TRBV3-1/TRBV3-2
CASSQESGWGQGGFF
TGTGCCAGCAGCCAAGAATCGGGATGGGGGCAGGGGGGTTTCTTT
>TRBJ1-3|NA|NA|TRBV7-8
CASSLDWSSASGNTIYF
TGTGCCAGCAGCTTAGATTGGAGTTCAGCCTCTGGAAACACCATATATTTT
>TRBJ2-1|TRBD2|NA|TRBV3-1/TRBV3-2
CASSQLAGESYNEQFF
TGTGCCAGCAGCCAACTAGCGGGGGAGTCCTACAATGAGCAGTTCTTC
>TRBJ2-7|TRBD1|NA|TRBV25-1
CASRRDSYYEQYF
TGTGCCAGCAGGAGGGACAGCTACTACGAGCAGTACTTC
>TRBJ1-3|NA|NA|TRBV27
CASRPAASGNTIYF
TGTGCCAGCAGGCCGGCGGCCTCTGGAAACACCATATATTTT
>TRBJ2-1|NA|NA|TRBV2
CATQGASSYNEQFF
TGTGCCACGCAGGGCGCCTCCTCCTACAATGAGCAGTTCTTC
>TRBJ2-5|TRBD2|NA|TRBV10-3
CATGAGKETQYF
TGTGCCACTGGAGCGGGGAAAGAGACCCAGTACTTC